These 6 T cell receptor beta chains were all obtained from the same sample, sequenced in a study of blood T cells in healthy people across ages (dated by TCRdb to the mid-2010s). Library preparation employed 5' RACE. Sequencing was performed on an Illumina HiSeq 2500. A second PCR of roughly 7 to 12 cycles was performed with a sample-barcoded 5' primer and a J-beta primer mix. TCRdb trimmed the raw reads at Q25, called clones with MiXCR and kept productive beta chains. Identical CDR3 protein sequences are pooled into one entry, listed with their most common genes and DNA. The sample table records about 730,000 distinct CDR3 sequences; 40% to 45% of these occur just once. Of the sample, 20% to 25% is held by the ten largest clones. Sequenced material: blood. The origin of the receptors is a woman aged 60-75 years in good health.

A single count supports this clonotype. The chain links TRBV20-1 to TRBJ1-1, with 7 bases lining up with TRBD1. The ends lost 4 bases at V and 2 bases at J; junction bases unmatched: 7. The CDR3 spans 14 residues. The germline V gene has CDR1 DFQATT and CDR2 SNEGSKA (reference sequence). The CDR3 reads CSATPTGTNTEAFF. DNA for the CDR3: TGCAGTGCTACCCCGACAGGGACAAACACTGAAGCTTTCTTT.

The chain employs TRBV30 and TRBJ1-4; the D is unclear. CDR3 length: 14 residues. CDR1 is GTSNPN, CDR2 SVGIG, per germline (reference sequence). V lost 1 base to trimming and J lost 0 bases, with 6 bases between them. CDR3 sequence reads: CAWSGRPTNEKLFF. In DNA, the CDR3 is TGTGCCTGGAGTGGTCGACCAACTAATGAAAAACTGTTTTTT.

A word on this clonotype: This may be a read error: a much more frequent sequence differs by one nucleotide. The chain has TRBV7-2 and TRBJ2-3; 14 bases line up with TRBD2. The germline CDR1 and CDR2 sequences are SGHTA and FQGNSA. CDR3 size: 17 residues. The CDR3 spells CVSSSRLAGGITDTQYF. The DNA of the CDR3 is TGTGTCAGCAGCTCACGACTAGCGGGAGGGATCACAGATACGCAGTATTTT.

The table lists this clonotype with a few counts. The chain joins TRBV9 to TRBJ2-5, with 9 bases matching TRBD2. The trim removed 0 bases at V and 1 base at J, leaving 10 bases unmatched. This CDR3 is built from 18 residues. Per germline, CDR1 SGDLS and CDR2 YYNGEE. In DNA form, the CDR3 reads TGTGCCAGCAGCGTAGGGCGGGAGGGCCTCTTACTCCAAGAGACCCAGTACTTC. Translation: CASSVGREGLLLQETQYF.

J is TRBJ2-4 and V is TRBV7-2; 7 bases agree with TRBD2. The CDR3 runs to 18 residues. Germline CDR1 reads SGHTA; CDR2 reads FQGNSA. Trimming at V came to 4 bases and at J to 1 base, leaving 13 bases not matched to a gene. The CDR3 sequence: CASSSGRAGTRAKNIQYF. CDR3 coding DNA: TGTGCCAGCAGCTCGGGGCGAGCGGGGACCCGGGCCAAAAACATTCAGTACTTC. Using reference TRBV7-2 and TRBJ2-4 for the parts outside the CDR3, the full variable domain is GAGVSQSPSNKVTEKGKDVELRCDPISGHTALYWYRQSLGQGLEFLIYFQGNSAPDKSGLPSDRFSAERTGGSVSTLTIQRTQQEDSAVYLCASSSGRAGTRAKNIQYFGAGTRLSVL.

On this clonotype itself: It may be a read error: a sequence one base away is much more abundant. The V call is TRBV29-1, the J call TRBJ2-1; TRBD2 matches at 11 bases. After removal of 7 bases from V and 12 bases from J, the junction contained 11 bases not matched to a gene. Germline V gives CDR1 SQVTM, CDR2 ANQGSEA. The CDR3 consists of 13 residues. CDR3 coding DNA: TGCAGCGCCGATAGCGGGGGGGCAACTGGGCAGTTCTTC. This codes for CSADSGGATGQFF.